The rows below give T cell receptor beta chains drawn from one sample of a study of blood T cell repertoires in COVID-19. Libraries were prepared by immunoSEQ multiplex PCR; TCRdb keeps only in-frame clonotypes and omits some of them. The sample has roughly 70,000 clones; 80% are singletons. Sequencing was carried out using peripheral blood. These receptors were obtained from a man between 70 and 80 years old who had recovered from COVID-19. The CDR3 runs from the conserved cysteine through the conserved F or W. The D gene is left open where the match is weak. Expanded clones are given a class, and other clones once, few, many or no size at all.

NA	TRBD1	TRBV30	TRBJ1-6	TGTGCCTGGAAAGACCGGGACAGGGGGCGATCACCCCTCCACTTT	CAWKDRDRGRSPLHF
NA	TRBD2	TRBV5-1	TRBJ2-7	TGCGCCAGCAGCACGGCGGCGGGGGGACCCCGCGAGCAGTACTTC	CASSTAAGGPREQYF
NA	NA	TRBV7-8	TRBJ2-7	TGTGCCAGCAGCGGAGGGGATGCGGGCGAGCAGTACTTC	CASSGGDAGEQYF
few	NA	TRBV5-6	TRBJ1-6	TGTGCCAGCAGCGTCGCGGGGCTGTCGAAGGGTTATAATTCACCCCTCCACTTT	CASSVAGLSKGYNSPLHF
NA	NA	TRBV24-1	TRBJ1-5	TGTGCCACCAGTGATTTGAAGGGGGATCAGCCCCAGCATTTT	CATSDLKGDQPQHF
NA	NA	TRBV7-9	TRBJ2-3	TGTGCCAGCAAATACAGGGTGAGCACAGATACGCAGTATTTT	CASKYRVSTDTQYF
NA	NA	TRBV11-3	TRBJ2-7	TGTGCCAGCAGCCGGGGGACGGTTTTCTACGAGCAGTACTTC	CASSRGTVFYEQYF
NA	NA	TRBV5-5	TRBJ2-2	TGTGCCACCCGACATGATATGAACACCGGGGAGCTGTTTTTT	CATRHDMNTGELFF
NA	TRBD2	TRBV19	TRBJ2-1	TGTGCCAGTAGTATCCTAGCGGGAGAAAATGAGCAGTTCTTC	CASSILAGENEQFF
NA	NA	TRBV19	TRBJ2-3	TGTGCCAGTAGTATAGGGGGCAGGGAGGCAGATACGCAGTATTTT	CASSIGGREADTQYF
NA	NA	TRBV21-1	TRBJ2-7	TGTGCCAGCAGGAAACTAGCGGGCCTCTACGAGCAGTACTTC	CASRKLAGLYEQYF
NA	NA	TRBV10-3	TRBJ2-2	TGTGCCATCAAGGGGGGGCGCAACACCGGGGAGCTGTTTTTT	CAIKGGRNTGELFF
NA	NA	TRBV27	TRBJ1-1	TGTGCCAGCAGTCAGGTCGCGAACACTGAAGCTTTCTTT	CASSQVANTEAFF
NA	NA	TRBV6-1	TRBJ1-1	TGTGCCAGCAGTGAAGACGAGACAGTGAACACTGAAGCTTTCTTT	CASSEDETVNTEAFF
NA	NA	TRBV30	TRBJ1-2	TGTGCCTGGCGAGGGACTTCCGGACGCTATGGCTACACCTTC	CAWRGTSGRYGYTF
NA	TRBD1	TRBV27	TRBJ1-1	TGTGCCAGCAGTTTTCACAGGGGCAACACTGAAGCTTTCTTT	CASSFHRGNTEAFF
NA	NA	TRBV6-1	TRBJ2-3	TGTGCCAGCAGTGAAGTGGGGGGAGATACGCAGTATTTT	CASSEVGGDTQYF
once	NA	TRBV3-1/TRBV3-2	TRBJ1-2	TGTGCCAGCAGCCAACTGGGAGGGATGAGTGGCTACACCTTC	CASSQLGGMSGYTF
NA	NA	TRBV4-2	TRBJ1-2	TGTGCCAGCAGCCAAGAAGTTTTCGAGAGGGACTATGGCTACACCTTC	CASSQEVFERDYGYTF
NA	NA	TRBV28	TRBJ2-2	TGTGCCAGCACAGGGTCCACCGGGGAGCTGTTTTTT	CASTGSTGELFF
NA	TRBD1	TRBV18	TRBJ1-5	TGTGCCAGCTCACCACTTCGGGACAGCTATCAGCCCCAGCATTTT	CASSPLRDSYQPQHF
many	NA	TRBV29-1	TRBJ2-1	TGCAGCGAGTTATTAGCTGGTGAGCAGTTCTTC	CSELLAGEQFF
NA	TRBD2	TRBV7-2	TRBJ2-1	TGTGCCAGCAGCCCCGGGGAGGCGGCGGGAGGATACAATGAGCAGTTCTTC	CASSPGEAAGGYNEQFF
NA	NA	TRBV7-2	TRBJ2-5	TGTGCCAGCAGCTTCGGGGGTAACCCCCGTGAGACCCAGTACTTC	CASSFGGNPRETQYF
few	NA	TRBV11-2	TRBJ2-6	TGTGCCAGCAGTTCTCTCTCTGGGGCCAACGTCCTGACTTTC	CASSSLSGANVLTF
NA	TRBD2	TRBV5-1	TRBJ2-7	TGCGCCAGCCAAGCAGCCGGGAGGGCCTCCGAGCAGTACTTC	CASQAAGRASEQYF
NA	TRBD1	TRBV6-2/TRBV6-3	TRBJ2-7	TGTGCCAGCAGTTCGGACAGGGGACACGTTCTGATAATCTACGAGCAGTACTTC	CASSSDRGHVLIIYEQYF
NA	TRBD1	TRBV19	TRBJ2-2	TGTGCCAGTATGGGGACAGGGAGGACCGGGGAGCTGTTTTTT	CASMGTGRTGELFF
medium-sized	NA	TRBV4-1	TRBJ1-5	TGCGCCAGCAGCCAATCAAGGGGAAATCAGCCCCAGCATTTT	CASSQSRGNQPQHF
few	TRBD2	TRBV6-2/TRBV6-3	TRBJ2-7	TGTGCCAGCAGCGGCACTAGCGCAACCTACGAGCAGTACTTC	CASSGTSATYEQYF
NA	TRBD1	TRBV18	TRBJ1-2	TGTGCCAGCTCACGAACGGGAGGACAGGGCGACTATGGCTACACCTTC	CASSRTGGQGDYGYTF
NA	TRBD2	TRBV3-1/TRBV3-2	TRBJ2-3	TGTGCCAGCAGCCAAAGGACTAGCGGGGGGGCTACTAACACAGATACGCAGTATTTT	CASSQRTSGGATNTDTQYF
NA	TRBD1	TRBV10-3	TRBJ2-1	TGTGCCATCAGTGAGTCACGGACAGGGTTATACAATGAGCAGTTCTTC	CAISESRTGLYNEQFF
NA	TRBD2	TRBV13	TRBJ2-2	TGTGCCAGCAGCTGGACTAGCGGAGTCGGGGAGCTGTTTTTT	CASSWTSGVGELFF
NA	TRBD2	TRBV27	TRBJ2-1	TGTGCCAGCAGCCAGCCCCGACTAGCGGATAGCTCCTACAATGAGCAGTTCTTC	CASSQPRLADSSYNEQFF
NA	NA	TRBV28	TRBJ1-2	TGTGCGAGCAGGGGACTTAACTATGGCTACACCTTC	CASRGLNYGYTF
NA	TRBD1	TRBV7-3	TRBJ2-7	TGTGCCAGCAGCTTAATTGGGACAGGGGGTTACGAGCAGTACTTC	CASSLIGTGGYEQYF
few	TRBD1	TRBV19	TRBJ1-3	TGTGCCAGTAGATTTGACAGGGTAGTCGGAAACACCATATATTTT	CASRFDRVVGNTIYF
NA	NA	TRBV10-1	TRBJ2-1	TGCGCCAGCAGTTCGACTAGCAATGAGCAGTTCTTC	CASSSTSNEQFF
NA	TRBD2	TRBV5-4	TRBJ2-3	TGTGCCAGCAGCTTGCGACTAGCGGGGACCACAGATACGCAGTATTTT	CASSLRLAGTTDTQYF
NA	TRBD1	TRBV7-9	TRBJ1-4	TGTGCCAGCGAGGGACAGGGAGGTTTGAAACTGTTTTTT	CASEGQGGLKLFF
NA	TRBD2	TRBV7-6	TRBJ2-3	TGTGCCAGCAGCCTCGGGGGGATAGACACAGATACGCAGTATTTT	CASSLGGIDTDTQYF
once	NA	TRBV11-2	TRBJ2-7	TGTGCCAGCAGCTTAGATAAGCGTCTCTACGAGCAGTACTTC	CASSLDKRLYEQYF
NA	NA	TRBV4-3	TRBJ1-2	TGCGCCAGCAGCCAAGAATTCGAGGTTTGGGGCTCAGATCTGCGAGGCTACACCTTC	CASSQEFEVWGSDLRGYTF
NA	NA	TRBV18	TRBJ2-5	TGTGCCAGCTCACCACTAGGCCAGGGGAAAGAGACCCAGTACTTC	CASSPLGQGKETQYF
NA	NA	TRBV3-1/TRBV3-2	TRBJ1-2	TGTGCCAGCAGCCAAGATCCGGGGTTAGCTAACTATGGCTACACCTTC	CASSQDPGLANYGYTF
NA	TRBD2	TRBV11-2	TRBJ2-7	TGTGCCAGCAGCTTAGTTCCAGCGGGAGGTACCTCCTACGAGCAGTACTTC	CASSLVPAGGTSYEQYF
NA	NA	TRBV27	TRBJ1-2	TGTGCCAGCAGTTTATCTCGACAGGAGGCCTATGGCTACACCTTC	CASSLSRQEAYGYTF
NA	NA	TRBV9	TRBJ2-3	TGTGCCAGCAGCCAGGGACAAATGCCAGCCGGGGACACAGATACGCAGTATTTT	CASSQGQMPAGDTDTQYF
NA	TRBD1	TRBV5-6	TRBJ2-5	TGTGCCAGCAGCTTACTGACAGGGGGAGGAGGAGAGACCCAGTACTTC	CASSLLTGGGGETQYF
NA	NA	TRBV5-5	TRBJ2-1	TGTGCCAGCAGCGTAGAGGACAGCGCCGGATATGAGCAGTTCTTC	CASSVEDSAGYEQFF
few	TRBD1	TRBV25-1	TRBJ2-2	TGTGCCAGCAGTGGGGGACAGGGGGAAATCGGGGAGCTGTTTTTT	CASSGGQGEIGELFF